This T cell receptor beta chain originates from a study of Ad26.COV2.S vaccination and SARS-CoV-2 variants (dated by TCRdb to the early 2020s). For context, the study as a whole: Donors in the vaccine arm were drawn from COV1001, a multicentre, randomized, double-blind, placebo-controlled phase I-IIa trial testing Ad26.COV2.S in healthy adults. The TCR-sequenced set comprised around 30 samples: around 20 Ad26.COV2.S vaccine recipients, 5 placebo recipients and 8 SARS-CoV-2 convalescent individuals. Sequencing of the TCRbeta repertoire served to evaluate the specificity and breadth of SARS-CoV-2-reactive T cell receptors following Ad26.COV2.S vaccination. Blinding of investigators to trial group allocation was maintained during experiments and outcome assessment. Participants in the trial were split at random into five groups of five each, receiving low-dose or high-dose Ad26.COV2.S once or twice, or else placebo on both occasions. Dosing of Ad26.COV2.S was intramuscular, at either 5x10^10 or 1x10^11 viral particles, delivered as one shot or as two shots spaced 56 days apart.

According to the study, the label for this sample's treatment or condition signals: roughly 19 received Ad26.COV2.S at low or high dose, single or two shots; 5 received placebo; per-sample allocation not given. Repertoires of vaccine and placebo recipients were sequenced from samples taken on day 63 after the first injection. Cohort 1b enrolled around 23 adults aged 18-55 years at a single site in Boston, USA, between 29 July and 7 August 2020. Ad26.COV2.S was a replication-incompetent adenovirus type 26 vector that expressed a prefusion-stabilized SARS-CoV-2 spike protein derived from the original Wuhan strain. Broader findings and caveats from the paper: According to the authors, total T cell responses may have been underestimated by the TCR breadth and depth analyses. After vaccination, substantial breadth of spike-specific CD8+ and CD4+ T cell responses was reported. Spike-specific TCR breadth was higher in Ad26.COV2.S recipients than in placebo recipients (P = 0.0014). Non-spike TCR breadth was comparable between vaccine and placebo recipients, consistent with the vaccine containing only spike. The study was not powered to compare responses between vaccine doses or regimens.

This clone turned up a few times. Its antigen is still unknown. The record has no base qualities; no much larger clone is one base away. The immunoSEQ Assay was used to sequence TCRbeta CDR3 regions. After extraction, genomic DNA underwent amplification by bias-controlled multiplex PCR, followed by high-throughput sequencing. The original pipeline was this. To quantify the absolute abundance of every unique TCRbeta CDR3 region, sequences were collapsed and filtered. T cell fraction was estimated by normalization of TCRbeta template counts to usable DNA, with usable DNA being measured through amplification of reference genes present in all nucleated cells. Repertoire TCRs were annotated as SARS-CoV-2-specific when V gene, CDR3 amino acid sequence and J gene were exactly matched to a known reactive TCR set. The reference SARS-CoV-2 TCR set was derived from MIRA and filtered for enrichment in COVID-19-positive ImmuneCODE repertoires, a step that removed public or cross-reactive TCRs. Using the MIRA antigens, annotated TCRs were further analysed by specific ORF or by position within an ORF. Depth was the summed frequency of annotated unique rearrangements, while breadth was defined as annotated unique rearrangements over total unique productive rearrangements. Two-sided Wilcoxon rank-sum tests were used to compare TCR breadth between groups. Here the immuneACCESS table is served through TCRdb, limited to in-frame sequences with V and J called. Missing clones are a known gap in these copies; in checked studies unresolved V genes cover under half, and the rest lacks a known reason. That table gives V, J and clone size, and the DNA gave D and trimming. The sample has hundreds of thousands of clones on record, about 90% of them singletons. Together, the top ten hold approximately 1.5% of the sample.

The sequence derives from a person aged 18-60 years who received the Ad26.COV2.S COVID-19 vaccine or a placebo. The sequencing here drew on peripheral blood, taken in a trial of Ad26.COV2.S vaccine versus placebo.

The CDR3: CASSIGPGDSPLHF. DNA sequence: TGTGCCAGTAGTATCGGACCGGGAGATTCACCCCTCCACTTT. The sequence is built from TRBV19 and TRBJ1-6; the D gene identity is not certain. Per the germline V gene (reference sequence), LNHDA is the CDR1 and SQIVND is the CDR2. The V end loses 3 bases and the J end loses 8 bases, and a stretch of 11 bases separates them. CDR3 length: 14 amino acids, cysteine to phenylalanine. This entry keeps only the CDR3 DNA: 42 bases, framed from base 1.